A single sample is the source of the 7 T cell receptor beta chains below, sequenced in a study of T cell repertoires in cytomegalovirus infection. TCRdb reprocessed the reads via MiXCR and lists one record per CDR3 protein. The sample has around 440,000 distinct CDR3 sequences, about 10% seen once; the top ten hold roughly a tenth. Input material: PBMCs. Receptor source: a human donor in good health (CMV status not recorded). Some clones in this sample may be carry-over from other donors' samples.

The gene calls are TRBV28 and TRBJ2-6; D remains unclear. The germline V gene has CDR1 MDHEN and CDR2 SYDVKM. The CDR3 totals 14 residues. The germline V and J ends were trimmed by 6 bases and 0 bases, with 6 bases remaining between them. The CDR3 nucleotides read TGTGCCAGCAGCATCCACTCTGGGGCCAACGTCCTGACTTTC. It translates to CASSIHSGANVLTF.

This clonotype was seen repeatedly, ten times or more. CDR3 sequence: CASSLRQGAGGYTF. The CDR3 bases are TGCGCCAGCAGCTTGAGGCAGGGGGCTGGCGGCTACACCTTC. The chain has TRBV5-1 and TRBJ1-2; 8 bases line up with TRBD1. This CDR3 has 14 amino acids. Germline V CDR1 and CDR2: SGHRS, YFSETQ. Unmatched junction bases numbered 7, after V lost 1 base and J lost 8 bases.

The chain joins TRBV20-1 to TRBJ2-7, with D hard to call. Germline V gene sequence: CDR1 DFQATT, CDR2 SNEGSKA (reference sequence). There are 13 residues in the CDR3. Trimming pared 3 bases from V and 2 bases from J, leaving 11 bases between. Here the CDR3 reads CSASQVTPYEQYF. The CDR3 nucleotides read TGCAGTGCTAGTCAGGTCACCCCCTACGAGCAGTACTTC.

The V and J genes are TRBV20-1 and TRBJ2-7; weak D call: TRBD1 (5 bases). The CDR3 loop spans 14 amino acids. Germline CDR1 reads DFQATT; CDR2 reads SNEGSKA (reference sequence). The V and J ends lost 5 bases and 2 bases respectively, with 16 bases between them. In DNA form, the CDR3 reads TGCAGTGCTCTGGGGCAGGGAAAGGCCTACGAGCAGTACTTC. Translated, it gives CSALGQGKAYEQYF.

This clonotype was detected a few times. The DNA of the CDR3 is TGCAGTGCTAGGGTCCAGGGTTGGCAAGAGACCCAGTACTTC. It specifies CSARVQGWQETQYF. The chain uses TRBV20-1 and TRBJ2-5; D is possibly TRBD1 (5 bases). The ends were cut back, 3 bases at V and 2 bases at J, with 13 bases in the middle. The CDR3 is made up of 14 amino acids. CDR1 and CDR2 from the germline V gene are DFQATT and SNEGSKA (reference sequence).

This clonotype was picked up many times. This chain links TRBV15 with TRBJ2-3; a possible D gene is TRBD2 (6 bases). The length of the CDR3 is 15 residues. In germline, CDR1 is LNHNV, CDR2 YYDKDF (reference sequence). V was cut by 1 base and J by 2 bases, with 10 bases left in between. The CDR3 DNA reads as TGTGCCACCAGCAGAGGAGCGGGCCCCACAGATACGCAGTATTTT. Protein: CATSRGAGPTDTQYF.

This clonotype showed up many times. The gene calls are TRBV5-6 and TRBJ2-5; 10 positions match TRBD1. Looked up from germline, CDR1 is SGHDT and CDR2 is YYEEEE. V dropped 3 bases and J dropped 4; count of bases not matched to a gene: 6. The CDR3 covers 15 residues. CDR3 protein: CASSSPTGGIETQYF. CDR3 bases: TGTGCCAGCAGCTCCCCGACAGGGGGCATAGAGACCCAGTACTTC.